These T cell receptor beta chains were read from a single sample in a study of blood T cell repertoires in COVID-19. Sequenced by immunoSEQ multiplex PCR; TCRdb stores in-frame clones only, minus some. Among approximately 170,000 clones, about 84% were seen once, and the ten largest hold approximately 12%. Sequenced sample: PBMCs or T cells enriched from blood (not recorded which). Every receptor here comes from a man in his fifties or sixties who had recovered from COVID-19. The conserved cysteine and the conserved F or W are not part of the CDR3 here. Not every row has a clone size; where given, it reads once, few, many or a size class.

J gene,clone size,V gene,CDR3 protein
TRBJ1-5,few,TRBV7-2,ASSPPTGEGNQPQH
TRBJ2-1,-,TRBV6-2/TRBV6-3,ASSSGLLAGGLYNEQF
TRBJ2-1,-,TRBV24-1,ATSVAGGPGEQF
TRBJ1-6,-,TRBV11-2,ASSFERFSPLH
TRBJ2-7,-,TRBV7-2,ASSSQRGYEQY
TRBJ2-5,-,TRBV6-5,ASSPPSSETQY
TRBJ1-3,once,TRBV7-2,ASAGTAKGNTIY
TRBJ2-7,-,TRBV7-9,ASSLATGNEQY
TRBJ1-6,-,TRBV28,ASSSSAQYNSPLH
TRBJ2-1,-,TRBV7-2,ASSLALANEQF
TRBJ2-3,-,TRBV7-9,ASSAGQGGTDTQY
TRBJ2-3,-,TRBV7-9,ASSPKHRQADTQY
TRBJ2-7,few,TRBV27,ASSPQGVLSEQY
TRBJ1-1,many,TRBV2,ASTRTGSTEAF
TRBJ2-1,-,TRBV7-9,ASSLSGGLGNEQF
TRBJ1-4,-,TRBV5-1,ASSRDRAGGEKLF
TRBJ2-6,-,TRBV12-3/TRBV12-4,ASSSGGANVLT
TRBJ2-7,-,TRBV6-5,ASLGDRYEQY
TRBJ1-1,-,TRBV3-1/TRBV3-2,ASSLGANTEAF
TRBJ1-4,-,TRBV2,ASRVGQGNEKLF
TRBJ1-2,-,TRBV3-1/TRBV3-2,ASSHNPGQPNYGYT
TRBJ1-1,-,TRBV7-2,ASSIGTLMNTEAF
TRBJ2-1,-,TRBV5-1,ASSSGGAGNEQF
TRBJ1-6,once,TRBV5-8,ASSFRQGNNSPLH
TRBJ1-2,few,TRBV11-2,ASSPGSRQVSGGYT
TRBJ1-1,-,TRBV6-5,VSSPQRGGYTEAF
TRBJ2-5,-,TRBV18,ASSPPLPSETQY
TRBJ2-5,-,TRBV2,ASRPNRGGQETQY
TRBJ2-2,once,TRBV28,ASRPGLAGGPPWTGELF
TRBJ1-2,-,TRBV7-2,ASSFHSGIPST
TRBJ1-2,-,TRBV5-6,ASSLADRMYGYT
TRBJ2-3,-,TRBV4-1,ASSQGSGVATQY
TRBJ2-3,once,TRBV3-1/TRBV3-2,ASSHRQGITDTQY
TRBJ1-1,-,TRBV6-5,ASSSRGNTEAF
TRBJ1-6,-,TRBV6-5,ASSFKPGQGYSPLH
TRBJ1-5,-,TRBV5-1,ASSLGTGENQPQH
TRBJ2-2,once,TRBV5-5,ASSLRRSANTGELF
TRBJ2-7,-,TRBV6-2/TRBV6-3,ASSQGVEQY
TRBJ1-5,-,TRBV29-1,SVSQEGNQPQH
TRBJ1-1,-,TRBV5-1,ASSSSRGPEAF
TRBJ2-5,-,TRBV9,ASSAGQLQGMRETQY
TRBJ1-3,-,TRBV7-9,ASSQRQLNTIY
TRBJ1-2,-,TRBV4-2,ASSQRPEYGYT
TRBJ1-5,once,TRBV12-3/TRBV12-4,ASSFTGNQPQH
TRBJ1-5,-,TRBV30,AWSGGGTNQPQH
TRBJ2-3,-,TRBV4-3,ASSQAPHSPSDTQY
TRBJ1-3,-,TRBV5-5,ASSLVRGTSGNTIY
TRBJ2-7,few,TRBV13,ASGGLGTDPYEQY
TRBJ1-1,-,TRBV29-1,SVPGGTEAF
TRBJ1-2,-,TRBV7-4,ASSRRGRGNYGYT
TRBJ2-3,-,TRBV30,AWSVLGRTDTQY
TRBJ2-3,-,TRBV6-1,ASSEQMTSGADTQY
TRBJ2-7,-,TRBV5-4,ASSLGGTRTYEQY
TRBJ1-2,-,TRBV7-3,ASSSRTGDGYT
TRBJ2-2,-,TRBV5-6,ASSLSTGTGELF
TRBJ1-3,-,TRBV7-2,ASSRTNTVSGNTIY
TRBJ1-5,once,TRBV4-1,ASSQTLGTGDSNQPQH
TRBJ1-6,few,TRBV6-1,ASSEGNRGAFNSPLH